Detailed here is one T cell receptor beta chain. The CDR3 is 17 residues long. With V trimmed by 4 bases and J by 7 bases, 16 bases remained unmatched. Germline V CDR1 and CDR2: SGHNT, YYREEE (reference sequence). TCRdb's table, derived via immunoSEQ multiplex PCR, lists solely in-frame clones and lacks some. Of 50,000 to 70,000 clones listed, approximately 90% are singletons. The record originates from a study of OX40 agonist ivuxolimab in advanced cancers. At the level of the study: Three patients showed partial responses: one hepatocellular carcinoma and two cutaneous melanoma cases.

V and J are TRBV5-4 and TRBJ1-4; 7 bases are a match to TRBD1. The starting material was CD4+ or CD8+ T cells sorted from blood, obtained in a trial of the OX40 agonist ivuxolimab. The source of this sequence is an adult with an advanced solid tumor such as melanoma, head and neck, liver or kidney cancer. CDR3 in amino acids: CASSIGQVPGEGEKLFF. CDR3 coding DNA: TGTGCCAGCAGCATTGGACAGGTTCCAGGGGAAGGTGAAAAACTGTTTTTT. Full variable domain (remainder filled in from reference TRBV5-4 and TRBJ1-4): ETGVTQSPTHLIKTRGQQVTLRCSSQSGHNTVSWYQQALGQGPQFIFQYYREEENGRGNFPPRFSGLQFPNYSSELNVNALELDDSALYLCASSIGQVPGEGEKLFFGSGTQLSVL.